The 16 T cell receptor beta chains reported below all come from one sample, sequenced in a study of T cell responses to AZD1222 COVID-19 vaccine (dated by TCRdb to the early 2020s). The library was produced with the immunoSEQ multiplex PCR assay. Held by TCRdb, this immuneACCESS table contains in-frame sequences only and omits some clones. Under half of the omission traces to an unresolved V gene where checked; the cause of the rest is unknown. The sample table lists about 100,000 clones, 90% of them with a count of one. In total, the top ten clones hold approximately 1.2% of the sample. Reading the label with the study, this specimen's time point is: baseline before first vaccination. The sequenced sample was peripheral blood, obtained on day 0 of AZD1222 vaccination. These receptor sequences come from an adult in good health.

CDR3 protein: CASGPGGASEAFF. Written as DNA, the CDR3 is TGTGCCAGCGGCCCAGGGGGGGCCTCTGAAGCTTTCTTT. This chain joins TRBV7-9 and TRBJ1-1; 7 bases match TRBD1. V gave up 8 bases and J gave up 6 bases; unmatched junction bases: 9. The CDR3 is 13 residues long. Germline V CDR1 and CDR2: SEHNR, FQNEAQ (reference sequence). The full variable domain, its missing parts supplied by reference TRBV7-9 and TRBJ1-1, is DTGVSQNPRHKITKRGQNVTFRCDPISEHNRLYWYRQTLGQGPEFLTYFQNEAQLEKSRLLSDRFSAERPKGSFSTLEIQRTEQGDSAMYLCASGPGGASEAFFGQGTRLTVV.

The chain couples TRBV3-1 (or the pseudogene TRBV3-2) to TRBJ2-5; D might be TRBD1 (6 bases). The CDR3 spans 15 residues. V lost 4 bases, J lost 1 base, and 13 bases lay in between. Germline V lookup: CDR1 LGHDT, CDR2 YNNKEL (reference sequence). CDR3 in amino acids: CASSPDTGFQETQYF. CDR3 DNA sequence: TGTGCCAGCAGCCCGGACACAGGGTTCCAAGAGACCCAGTACTTC.

In DNA, the CDR3 is TGTGCCAGTGGGACAGGGCCTATTGATTCACCCCTCCACTTT. Translation: CASGTGPIDSPLHF. The rearrangement joins TRBV6-6 to TRBJ1-6; 9 nucleotides match TRBD1. CDR1 MNHNY and CDR2 SVGAGI come from the germline V gene (reference sequence). V was clipped by 9 bases and J by 8 bases; unmatched bases: 8. The CDR3 has 14 amino acids.

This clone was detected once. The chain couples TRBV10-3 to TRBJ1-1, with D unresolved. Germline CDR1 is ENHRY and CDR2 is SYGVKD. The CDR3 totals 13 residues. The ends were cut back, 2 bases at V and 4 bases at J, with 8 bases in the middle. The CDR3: CAISEVRTTEAFF. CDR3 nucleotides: TGTGCCATCAGTGAGGTCAGAACCACTGAAGCTTTCTTT.

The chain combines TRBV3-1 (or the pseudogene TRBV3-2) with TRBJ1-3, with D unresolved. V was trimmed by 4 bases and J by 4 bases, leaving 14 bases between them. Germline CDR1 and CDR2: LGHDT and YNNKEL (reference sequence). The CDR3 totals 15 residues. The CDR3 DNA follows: TGTGCCAGCAGCCGATCCCAGGAAATCGGAAACACCATATATTTT. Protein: CASSRSQEIGNTIYF.

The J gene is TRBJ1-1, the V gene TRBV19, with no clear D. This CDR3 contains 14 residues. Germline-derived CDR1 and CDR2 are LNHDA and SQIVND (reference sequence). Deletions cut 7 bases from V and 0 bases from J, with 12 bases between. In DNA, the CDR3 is TGTGCCAGTATGAGAACAGTCTTGAACACTGAAGCTTTCTTT. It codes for CASMRTVLNTEAFF. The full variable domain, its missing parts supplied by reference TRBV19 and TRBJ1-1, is DGGITQSPKYLFRKEGQNVTLSCEQNLNHDAMYWYRQDPGQGLRLIYYSQIVNDFQKGDIAEGYSVSREKKESFPLTVTSAQKNPTAFYLCASMRTVLNTEAFFGQGTRLTVV.

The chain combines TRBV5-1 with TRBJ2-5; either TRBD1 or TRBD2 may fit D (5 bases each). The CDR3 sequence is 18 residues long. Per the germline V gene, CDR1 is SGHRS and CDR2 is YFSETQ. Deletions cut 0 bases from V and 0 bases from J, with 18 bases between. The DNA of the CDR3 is TGCGCCAGCAGCTTGGGCAGGAACAGTGAGGGACACCAAGAGACCCAGTACTTC. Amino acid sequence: CASSLGRNSEGHQETQYF.

CDR3 bases: TGTGCCAGCAGCTTGGCCGGAAGCGGGGGGGCCGTAAGCGGGGAGCTGTTTTTT. Its protein product is CASSLAGSGGAVSGELFF. V usage is TRBV5-6 and J usage is TRBJ2-2, with 10 bases matching TRBD2. Germline V lookup: CDR1 SGHDT, CDR2 YYEEEE. After removal of 0 bases from V and 7 bases from J, the junction contained 12 bases not matched to a gene. The CDR3 spans 18 residues.

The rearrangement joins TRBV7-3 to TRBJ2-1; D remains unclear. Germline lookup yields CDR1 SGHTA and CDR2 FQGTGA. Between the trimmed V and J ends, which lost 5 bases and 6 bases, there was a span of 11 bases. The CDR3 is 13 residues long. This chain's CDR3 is CASSPPASNEQFF. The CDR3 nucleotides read TGTGCCAGCAGCCCTCCAGCATCCAATGAGCAGTTCTTC.

The CDR3 DNA reads TGTGCCAGCAGCCAAGCAGGGGGCGGCCGTAATTCACCCCTCCACTTT. This codes for CASSQAGGGRNSPLHF. The chain employs TRBV3-1 (or the pseudogene TRBV3-2) and TRBJ1-6; 8 bases agree with TRBD1. Per germline, CDR1 LGHDT and CDR2 YNNKEL (reference sequence). This CDR3 spans 16 amino acids. Unmatched junction bases numbered 5, after V lost 1 base and J lost 6 bases.

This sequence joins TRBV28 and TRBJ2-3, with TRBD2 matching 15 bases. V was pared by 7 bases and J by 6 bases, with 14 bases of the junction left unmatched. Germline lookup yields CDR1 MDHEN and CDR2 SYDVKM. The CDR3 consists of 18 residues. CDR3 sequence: CASNSAWTSGGAVDTQYF. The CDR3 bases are TGTGCCAGCAATTCGGCCTGGACTAGCGGGGGGGCAGTGGATACGCAGTATTTT.

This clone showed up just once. CDR3: CASSNRDRSYSQHF. The CDR3 coding sequence is TGTGCCAGTAGTAACCGGGACAGATCGTACTCCCAGCATTTT. The gene calls are TRBV19 and TRBJ1-5; 7 bases match TRBD1. After removal of 4 bases from V and 11 bases from J, the junction contained 11 bases not matched to a gene. Germline V CDR1 and CDR2: LNHDA, SQIVND (reference sequence). This CDR3 comprises 14 residues.

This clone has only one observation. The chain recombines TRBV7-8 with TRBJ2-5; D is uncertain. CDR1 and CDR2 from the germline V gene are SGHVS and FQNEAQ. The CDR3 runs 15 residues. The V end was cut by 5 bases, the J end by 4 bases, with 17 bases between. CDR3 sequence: CASSQVGSAGETQYF. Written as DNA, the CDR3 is TGTGCCAGCAGCCAAGTAGGGTCTGCCGGAGAGACCCAGTACTTC.

The CDR3 bases are TGTGCCAGCAGTTACGGGAGGGGTCGAGACGAGCAGTACTTC. It encodes CASSYGRGRDEQYF. This sequence joins TRBV6-6 and TRBJ2-7, with 7 bases fitting TRBD2. The CDR3 is 14 residues long. CDR1 MNHNY and CDR2 SVGAGI come from the germline V gene (reference sequence). V lost 2 bases to trimming and J lost 5 bases; unmatched junction nucleotides: 6.

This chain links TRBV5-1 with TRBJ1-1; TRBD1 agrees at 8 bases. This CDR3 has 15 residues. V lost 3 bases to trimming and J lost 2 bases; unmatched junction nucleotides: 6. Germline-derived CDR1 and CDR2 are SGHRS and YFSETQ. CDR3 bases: TGCGCCAGCAGCTCGCTGACAGGGGCCAACACTGAAGCTTTCTTT. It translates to CASSSLTGANTEAFF.

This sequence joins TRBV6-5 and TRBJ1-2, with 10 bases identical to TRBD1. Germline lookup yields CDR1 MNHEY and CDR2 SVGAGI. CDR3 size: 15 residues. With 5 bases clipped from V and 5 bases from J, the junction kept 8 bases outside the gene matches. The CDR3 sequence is CASSTDRGQGYGYTF. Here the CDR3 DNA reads TGTGCCAGCAGTACAGACAGGGGGCAAGGGTATGGCTACACCTTC.